This T cell receptor beta chain was sequenced during a study of T cell responses to AZD1222 COVID-19 vaccine. Some second doses came at about 4 weeks and others at about 12 weeks; these were pooled. The germline CDR1 and CDR2 sequences are GTSNPN and SVGIG (reference sequence). V was clipped by 3 bases and J by 7 bases, with 21 bases between them. The CDR3 consists of 15 residues. Clones were read by immunoSEQ multiplex PCR, and TCRdb kept only the in-frame ones, dropping some. The table shows 95,000 to 150,000 clones, with more than 80% occurring only once. Here the sequenced sample was peripheral blood, taken 28 days after the second AZD1222 dose. The source of this sequence is an adult who received the AZD1222 COVID-19 vaccine. V and J are TRBV30 and TRBJ1-2; tentative D call: TRBD1 (6 bases). The CDR3 nucleotides read TGTGCCTGGAGCCCCGCGGGGGGGGCGGTGCGTGGCTACACCTTC. Its translation is CAWSPAGGAVRGYTF.